The 22 T cell receptor beta chains below all came from one sample that was sequenced in a study of T cell clonality in common variable immunodeficiency. General study points: Common variable immunodeficiency TCR beta sequences reportedly had fewer deletions and N-nucleotide insertions.

Assay: immunoSEQ multiplex PCR; the TCRdb copy retains only in-frame clones and omits some. The table lists approximately 14,000 clones, no singletons, with less than 15% in the top ten. These receptors have no known antigen. What was sequenced was peripheral blood mononuclear cells. The receptors derive from a human donor with common variable immunodeficiency.

On this clone: Coverage ceases 3 residues before the CDR3 finishes, and the germline J gene fills in the end. The chain links TRBV19 to TRBJ1-1; a weak D match, TRBD1 (5 bases). V gave up 10 bases and J gave up 2 bases, with 17 bases separating them. Germline values: CDR1 LNHDA, CDR2 SQIVND (reference sequence). The CDR3 runs to 14 residues. CDR3 loop: CAIDWGDRNTEAFF. The CDR3 DNA, read in part, is TGTGCCATCGATTGGGGAGACAGAAACACTGAA.

This clone was seen only a few times. The read terminates 3 residues ahead of where the CDR3 ends, so the germline J gene completes it. The rearrangement uses TRBV30 and TRBJ2-3, with 8 bases aligning to TRBD2. This CDR3 has 15 residues. Germline CDR1 GTSNPN, CDR2 SVGIG (reference sequence). V gave up 0 bases and J gave up 5 bases; unmatched junction bases: 7. CDR3 bases read: TGTGCCTGGAGTGTATGGCGGGGGGCAGAAGATACG. Translated, it gives CAWSVWRGAEDT. The CDR3 in full is CAWSVWRGAEDTQYF.

As regards this clone: The CDR3 end lies 3 residues beyond the end of the read and is filled in from the germline J gene. The chain uses TRBV20-1 and TRBJ2-7; D remains ambiguous. CDR1 is DFQATT, CDR2 SNEGSKA, per germline (reference sequence). V was pared by 1 base and J by 0 bases, with 7 bases between. The CDR3 extends over 13 amino acids. Partial CDR3 DNA: TGCAGTGCTAGAGGTCCTACCTCCTACGAG. Translation gives CSARGPTSYE. From start to end, the CDR3 is CSARGPTSYEQYF.

About this clone itself: The sequenced fragment ends 3 residues before the CDR3 boundary, so the rest is inferred from the germline J gene. The V call is TRBV6-4, the J call TRBJ2-1; 11 bases match TRBD2. The ends lost 2 bases at V and 8 bases at J; junction bases unmatched: 20. This CDR3 spans 20 amino acids. Germline V lookup: CDR1 MRHNA, CDR2 SNTAGT. CDR3 DNA, as far as it was read: TGTGCCAGCAGTGACCCCACTAGCGGGAGAGGGTCTAGAGTCGTCGATGAG. Translating it yields CASSDPTSGRGSRVVDE. In full, the CDR3 is CASSDPTSGRGSRVVDEQFF.

Note on this clone: The read ends 3 residues early relative to the CDR3; the germline J gene fills the gap. This chain links TRBV11-2 with TRBJ1-1; 7 bases agree with TRBD1. CDR1 SGHAT and CDR2 FQNNGV come from the germline V gene. The CDR3 loop spans 14 amino acids. V lost 6 bases to trimming and J lost 2 bases; unmatched junction nucleotides: 6. The CDR3 DNA, read in part, is TGTGCCAGCAGGGTAGGGACAGCTAACACTGAA. This codes for CASRVGTANTE. The CDR3 reads in full as CASRVGTANTEAFF.

To note about this clone: The read falls 3 residues short of the CDR3 end, and the missing part is taken from the germline J gene. The V and J genes are TRBV5-1 and TRBJ2-7, with D possibly matching TRBD1 (7 bases). CDR3 length: 12 residues. The germline V gene encodes CDR1 SGHRS and CDR2 YFSETQ. Trimming stripped 5 bases from V and 6 bases from J, with 12 bases between. Partial CDR3 DNA: TGCGCCAGCAGTTACCAGGGGGGCGAG. Amino acid sequence: CASSYQGGE. The CDR3 in full is CASSYQGGEQYF.

This clone was found a few times. The sequence runs out 3 residues before the end of the CDR3; the remainder is reconstructed from the germline J gene. The J gene is TRBJ1-5, the V gene TRBV6-2 or TRBV6-3; D gene ambiguous. Germline lookup yields CDR1 MNHEY and CDR2 SVGEGT. The CDR3 has 12 residues. The germline V and J ends were trimmed by 7 bases and 6 bases, with 10 bases remaining between them. The CDR3 protein is CASKEGFQPQHF. Partial CDR3 DNA: TGTGCCAGCAAGGAGGGCTTTCAGCCC.

CDR3 region: CASNGGAQETQYF. The CDR3 bases that were read are TGTGCCAGCAACGGCGGGGCCCAAGAGACC. The V and J genes are TRBV6-2 or TRBV6-3 and TRBJ2-5; maybe TRBD2 (6 bases). The CDR3 end falls 3 residues outside the read, so it is completed with the germline J gene. CDR1 is MNHEY, CDR2 SVGEGT, per germline. The CDR3 consists of 13 residues. The V end lost 7 bases, the J end lost 1 base, and 10 bases lay between the germline ends.

The sample holds a few counts of this clone. The CDR3 here is CASSWDRAPTNEKLFF. The sequenced CDR3 bases are TGTGCCAGCTCCTGGGACAGGGCACCAACTAATGAAAAA. The chain combines TRBV18 with TRBJ1-4, with TRBD1 matching over 9 bases. Read data end 3 residues before the CDR3 end; the end is taken from the germline J gene. The J segment lost 0 bases and the V segment lost 6 bases, leaving 5 bases of the junction unmatched. Germline-derived CDR1 and CDR2 are KGHSH and LQKENI. This CDR3 region has 16 residues.

CDR3 amino acids: CAWSAGTGDSTDTQYF. The sequenced CDR3 bases are TGTGCCTGGAGTGCCGGGACAGGGGACAGCACAGATACG. V is TRBV30 and J is TRBJ2-3; TRBD1 agrees at 10 bases. The CDR3 goes on 3 residues after the read ends, and that part is filled in from the germline J gene. V trimming: 1 base; J trimming: 0 bases; junction bases outside the gene matches: 4. Germline V gene lookup returns CDR1 GTSNPN and CDR2 SVGIG (reference sequence). The CDR3 consists of 16 residues.

This clone showed up just a few times. Read data end 3 residues before the CDR3 end; the end is taken from the germline J gene. The V call is TRBV6-1, the J call TRBJ1-5; D unclear. The germline V and J ends were trimmed by 7 bases and 6 bases, with 22 bases remaining between them. This CDR3 has 16 residues. The germline V gene encodes CDR1 MNHNS and CDR2 SASEGT. The CDR3 loop reads CASIEWAGRGTQPQHF. CDR3 DNA (partial): TGTGCCAGCATTGAGTGGGCTGGAAGAGGTACTCAGCCC.

This clone showed up just a few times. The read terminates 3 residues ahead of where the CDR3 ends, so the germline J gene completes it. This sequence joins TRBV11-2 and TRBJ2-7, with 7 bases matching TRBD2. V trimming: 4 bases; J trimming: 2 bases; junction bases outside the gene matches: 8. Germline V gene lookup returns CDR1 SGHAT and CDR2 FQNNGV. The CDR3 is 15 residues long. CDR3 DNA (partial): TGTGCCAGCAGCTCAAGTACTAGCGTGCCCTACGAG. This gives the protein CASSSSTSVPYE. The full-length CDR3 reads as CASSSSTSVPYEQYF. Combining the CDR3 with reference TRBV11-2 and TRBJ2-7 gives the whole variable domain EAGVAQSPRYKIIEKRQSVAFWCNPISGHATLYWYQQILGQGPKLLIQFQNNGVVDDSQLPKDRFSAERLKGVDSTLKIQPAKLEDSAVYLCASSSSTSVPYEQYFGPGTRLTVT.

CDR3 region: CASSLTSGSVTEAFF. CDR3 DNA, as far as it was read: TGTGCCAGCAGCTTAACTTCAGGGTCAGTCACTGAA. The genes are TRBV7-3 and TRBJ1-1; weak D call: TRBD1 (5 bases). The CDR3 end is not reached by the read, which stops 3 residues before it; the germline J gene fills it in. V lost 0 bases, J lost 4 bases, and 12 bases lay in between. This CDR3 has 15 residues. Per germline, CDR1 SGHTA and CDR2 FQGTGA.

This clone was detected a few times. The read comes to an end 3 residues before the CDR3 does, leaving the germline J gene to fill in the end. V is TRBV6-1 and J is TRBJ2-7; 7 nucleotides align to TRBD1. Germline CDR1 reads MNHNS; CDR2 reads SASEGT. V shed 2 bases and J 1 base; nucleotides not matched to a gene: 8. This CDR3 contains 16 residues. CDR3 bases read: TGTGCCAGCAGTGAACCCGACAGGGCCCCTTCCTACGAG. Protein product: CASSEPDRAPSYE. The full CDR3 protein is CASSEPDRAPSYEQYF.

In the case of this clone: The read ends 3 residues before the CDR3 terminus; that terminus is restored from the germline J gene. The chain employs TRBV7-9 and TRBJ1-1; 9 bases are a match to TRBD1. This CDR3 spans 14 amino acids. The V segment lost 3 bases and the J segment 1 base; nucleotides outside the gene matches: 0. Germline lookup yields CDR1 SEHNR and CDR2 FQNEAQ (reference sequence). CDR3 protein: CASSLGQGNTEAFF. The CDR3 DNA, read in part, is TGTGCCAGCAGCTTGGGACAGGGGAACACTGAA.

This clone showed up just a few times. The read terminates 3 residues ahead of where the CDR3 ends, so the germline J gene completes it. J is TRBJ2-7 and V is TRBV7-9; weak D call: TRBD1 (5 bases). Trimming removed 1 base from V and 3 bases from J, with 7 bases in between. The germline CDR1 and CDR2 sequences are SEHNR and FQNEAQ (reference sequence). This CDR3 is built from 13 residues. CDR3: CASSLETDYEQYF. The covered CDR3 bases are TGTGCCAGCAGCTTAGAGACAGACTACGAG. Filled out from reference TRBV7-9 and TRBJ2-7, the complete variable domain reads DTGVSQNPRHKITKRGQNVTFRCDPISEHNRLYWYRQTLGQGPEFLTYFQNEAQLEKSRLLSDRFSAERPKGSFSTLEIQRTEQGDSAMYLCASSLETDYEQYFGPGTRLTVT.

This clone showed up just a few times. The read stops 3 residues short of the end of the CDR3; the missing end is completed from the germline J gene. This chain uses TRBV7-2 with TRBJ1-5; TRBD1 matches at 7 bases. Unmatched junction bases numbered 5, after V lost 0 bases and J lost 0 bases. CDR3 length: 17 residues. CDR1 and CDR2 from the germline V gene are SGHTA and FQGNSA. Partial CDR3 DNA: TGTGCCAGCAGCTTAGCGCCTACAGGGGTTAGCAATCAGCCC. Its translation: CASSLAPTGVSNQP. The whole CDR3 region reads CASSLAPTGVSNQPQHF.

In the case of this clone: The CDR3 is cut off 3 residues early in the read; its end comes from the germline J gene. V is TRBV7-2 and J is TRBJ2-7; no clear D gene. Germline values: CDR1 SGHTA, CDR2 FQGNSA. The V end was cut by 3 bases, the J end by 3 bases, with 12 bases between. CDR3 length: 14 residues. CDR3 DNA (partial): TGTGCCAGCAGCTTTTTGGGCCCCTACTACGAG. Translating gives CASSFLGPYYE. The whole CDR3 protein is CASSFLGPYYEQYF.

Regarding this clone: The read falls 3 residues short of the CDR3 end, and the missing part is taken from the germline J gene. V is TRBV18 and J is TRBJ1-1; TRBD1 aligns across 7 bases. CDR1 is KGHSH and CDR2 is LQKENI in the germline V gene. V lost 1 base and J lost 4; bases outside the gene matches: 9. The CDR3 sequence is 16 residues long. The CDR3 DNA, read in part, is TGTGCCAGCTCACCACTAACAGGGGCGCAGGGCACTGAA. It yields the protein CASSPLTGAQGTE. In full, the CDR3 reads CASSPLTGAQGTEAFF.

Only a few counts were recorded for this clone. The read stops 3 residues short of the end of the CDR3; the missing end is completed from the germline J gene. The chain joins TRBV2 to TRBJ2-7, with a tentative D call TRBD2 (6 bases). The ends were cut back, 7 bases at V and 4 bases at J, with 11 bases in the middle. The CDR3 has 12 residues. Germline V gives CDR1 SNHLY, CDR2 FYNNEI. This CDR3 reads CASTSSAYEQYF. CDR3 DNA, as far as it was read: TGTGCCAGCACATCTAGCGCTTACGAG.

In this sample, this clone turned up a few times. The read ends 3 residues before the CDR3 terminus; that terminus is restored from the germline J gene. The genes are TRBV7-2 and TRBJ2-7; D possibly corresponds to TRBD1 (5 bases). V shed 5 bases and J shed 5 bases, with 10 bases lying between them. This CDR3 has 12 residues. Germline CDR1 reads SGHTA; CDR2 reads FQGNSA. This CDR3 reads CASSPFRDEQYF. CDR3 DNA, as far as it was read: TGTGCCAGCAGCCCCTTCAGGGACGAG.

This clone was found a few times. The DNA ends 3 residues before the CDR3 does, and the rest of the CDR3 is filled in from the germline J gene. The J gene is TRBJ2-7, the V gene TRBV7-2, with 7 bases matching TRBD1. Unmatched junction bases numbered 8, after V lost 3 bases and J lost 3 bases. This CDR3 is 15 amino acids long. Per the germline V gene, CDR1 is SGHTA and CDR2 is FQGNSA. CDR3 DNA (partial): TGTGCCAGCAGCTTCGGGCAGGGGGATCTCTACGAG. Encoded protein: CASSFGQGDLYE. The entire CDR3 reads CASSFGQGDLYEQYF.